Presented here are 3 T cell receptor beta chains from one specimen sequenced in a study of cytomegalovirus exposure and HLA in healthy donors (dated by TCRdb to 2017 to 2019). Libraries were made using the immunoSEQ multiplex PCR assay. This immuneACCESS table, as held by TCRdb, lists in-frame sequences with V and J called but not all clones. Of the missing ones, under half trace to an unresolved V gene in checked studies; the others have no known cause. For this sample the table gives about 160,000 clones, of which approximately 88% were detected only once. The ten largest make up roughly 10% of the sample. The sequenced sample was PBMCs. These receptors originate from a man aged 25-40 years in good health and CMV-seropositive.

This sequence joins TRBV7-2 and TRBJ2-1; 7 bases agree with TRBD1. V lost 7 bases to trimming and J lost 7 bases; unmatched junction nucleotides: 13. This CDR3 has 15 amino acids. Germline V gene lookup returns CDR1 SGHTA and CDR2 FQGNSA. CDR3 bases: TGTGCCAGCACCTTCGGGGACAGTCCTTGGAATGAGCAGTTCTTC. It yields the protein CASTFGDSPWNEQFF.

This chain uses TRBV30 with TRBJ2-1, with TRBD1 matching over 7 bases. CDR1 and CDR2 from the germline V gene are GTSNPN and SVGIG (reference sequence). The J segment lost 2 bases and the V segment lost 7 bases, leaving 8 bases of the junction unmatched. The CDR3 loop spans 14 amino acids. This CDR3 reads CALGGRGPYNEQFF. The CDR3 DNA reads as TGTGCCTTAGGGGGCAGGGGCCCCTACAATGAGCAGTTCTTC.

The V gene is TRBV9, the J gene TRBJ2-1, with 15 bases matching TRBD2. The CDR3 spans 18 residues. Germline V gives CDR1 SGDLS, CDR2 YYNGEE. V lost 3 bases and J lost 2; bases outside the gene matches: 6. This chain's CDR3 is CASSGTSGGALTYNEQFF. Here the CDR3 DNA reads TGTGCCAGCAGCGGGACTAGCGGGGGGGCCTTAACCTACAATGAGCAGTTCTTC.